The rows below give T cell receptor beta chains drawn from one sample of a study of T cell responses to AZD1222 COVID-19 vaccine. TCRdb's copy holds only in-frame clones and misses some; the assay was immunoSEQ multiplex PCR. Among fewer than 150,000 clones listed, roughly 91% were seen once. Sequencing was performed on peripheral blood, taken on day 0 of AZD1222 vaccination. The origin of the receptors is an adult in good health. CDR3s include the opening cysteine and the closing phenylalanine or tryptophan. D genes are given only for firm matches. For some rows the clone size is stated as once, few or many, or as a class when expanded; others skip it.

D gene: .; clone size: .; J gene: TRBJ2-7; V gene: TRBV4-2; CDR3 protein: CASSQDGQTYEQYF; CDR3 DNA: TGTGCCAGCAGCCAAGATGGGCAAACCTACGAGCAGTACTTC
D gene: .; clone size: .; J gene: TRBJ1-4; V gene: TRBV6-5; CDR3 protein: CATAWVAANEKLFF; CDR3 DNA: TGTGCCACCGCGTGGGTAGCCGCTAATGAAAAACTGTTTTTT
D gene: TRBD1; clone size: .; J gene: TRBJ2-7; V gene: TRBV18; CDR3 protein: CASSPGTGAEQYF; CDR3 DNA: TGTGCCAGCTCCCCCGGGACAGGGGCCGAGCAGTACTTC
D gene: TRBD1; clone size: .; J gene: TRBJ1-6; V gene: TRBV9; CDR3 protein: CASSSGTANSPLHF; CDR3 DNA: TGTGCCAGCAGCTCCGGGACAGCAAATTCACCCCTCCACTTT
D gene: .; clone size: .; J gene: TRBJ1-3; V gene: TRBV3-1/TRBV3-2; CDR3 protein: CASSPQGSSGNTIYF; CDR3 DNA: TGTGCCAGCAGCCCACAGGGAAGCTCTGGAAACACCATATATTTT
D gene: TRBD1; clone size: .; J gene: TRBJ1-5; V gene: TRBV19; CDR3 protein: CASSLGQGFGQPQHF; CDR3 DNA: TGTGCCAGTAGCCTTGGACAGGGGTTCGGTCAGCCCCAGCATTTT
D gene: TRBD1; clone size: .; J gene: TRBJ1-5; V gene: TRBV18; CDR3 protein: CASSFQQGGRSNQPQHF; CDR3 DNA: TGTGCCAGCTCCTTTCAACAGGGGGGAAGGAGCAATCAGCCCCAGCATTTT
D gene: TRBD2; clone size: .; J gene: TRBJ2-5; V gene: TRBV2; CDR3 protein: CASSEGAGSETQYF; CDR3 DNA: TGTGCCAGCAGTGAAGGAGCGGGAAGTGAGACCCAGTACTTC
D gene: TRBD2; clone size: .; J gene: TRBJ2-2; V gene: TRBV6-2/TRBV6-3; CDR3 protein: CASSFDGLAGERTGELFF; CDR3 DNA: TGTGCCAGCAGCTTTGATGGACTAGCGGGAGAACGCACCGGGGAGCTGTTTTTT
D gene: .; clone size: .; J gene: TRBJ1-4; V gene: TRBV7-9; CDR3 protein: CASSLDLATNEKLFF; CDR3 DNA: TGTGCCAGCAGCCTGGACCTTGCAACTAATGAAAAACTGTTTTTT
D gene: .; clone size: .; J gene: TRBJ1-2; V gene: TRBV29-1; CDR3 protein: CSVERSYDGYTF; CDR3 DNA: TGCAGCGTTGAGAGGAGCTACGATGGCTACACCTTC
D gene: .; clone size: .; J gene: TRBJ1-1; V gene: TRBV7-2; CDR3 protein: CASSLELIMRAEAFF; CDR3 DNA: TGTGCCAGCAGCTTAGAGCTGATCATGCGGGCTGAAGCTTTCTTT
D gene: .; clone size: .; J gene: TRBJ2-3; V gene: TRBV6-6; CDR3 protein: CASRVGDTQYF; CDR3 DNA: TGTGCCAGCAGAGTCGGAGATACGCAGTATTTT
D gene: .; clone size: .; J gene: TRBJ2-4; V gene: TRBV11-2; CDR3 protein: CASSARDDQYF; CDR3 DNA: TGTGCCAGCAGCGCACGAGATGATCAGTACTTC
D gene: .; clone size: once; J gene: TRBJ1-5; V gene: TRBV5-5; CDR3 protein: CASSLVHLNQPQHF; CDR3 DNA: TGTGCCAGCAGCTTGGTTCACCTCAATCAGCCCCAGCATTTT
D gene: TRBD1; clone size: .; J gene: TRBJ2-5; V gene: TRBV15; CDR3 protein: CATRVRDRGHGETQYF; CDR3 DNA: TGTGCCACCAGAGTTCGGGACAGGGGGCATGGGGAGACCCAGTACTTC
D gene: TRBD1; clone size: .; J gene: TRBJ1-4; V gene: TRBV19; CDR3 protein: CASSRDRGAGKVKLFF; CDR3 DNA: TGTGCCAGTAGTAGGGACAGGGGCGCCGGGAAGGTAAAACTGTTTTTT
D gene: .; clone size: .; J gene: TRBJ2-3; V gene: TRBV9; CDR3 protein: CASSATGVTTDTQYF; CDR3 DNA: TGTGCCAGCAGCGCTACGGGGGTTACCACAGATACGCAGTATTTT
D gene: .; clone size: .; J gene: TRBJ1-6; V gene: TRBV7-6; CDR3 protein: CASSSSSYNSPLHF; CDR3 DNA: TGTGCCAGCAGCTCCAGCTCCTATAATTCACCCCTCCACTTT
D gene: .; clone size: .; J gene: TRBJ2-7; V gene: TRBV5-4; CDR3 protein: CASSLHENEQYF; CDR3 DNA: TGTGCCAGCAGCTTGCACGAAAACGAGCAGTACTTC
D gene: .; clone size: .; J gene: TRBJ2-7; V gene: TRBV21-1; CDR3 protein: CASSQQGPGISGEQYF; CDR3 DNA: TGTGCCAGCAGCCAACAGGGGCCAGGGATTTCTGGCGAGCAGTACTTC
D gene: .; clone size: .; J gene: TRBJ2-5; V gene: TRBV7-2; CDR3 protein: CASRSGAVETQYF; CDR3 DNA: TGTGCCAGCAGGTCAGGGGCTGTAGAGACCCAGTACTTC
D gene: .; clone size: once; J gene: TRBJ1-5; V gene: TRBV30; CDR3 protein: CAWSRDDNQPQHF; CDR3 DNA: TGTGCCTGGAGTCGGGACGACAATCAGCCCCAGCATTTT
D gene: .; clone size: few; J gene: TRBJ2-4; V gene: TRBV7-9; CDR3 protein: CASSDPGGGNIQYF; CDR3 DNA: TGTGCCAGCAGCGACCCCGGGGGTGGGAACATTCAGTACTTC
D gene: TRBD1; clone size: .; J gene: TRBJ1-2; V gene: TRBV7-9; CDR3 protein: CASRSGQELNYGYTF; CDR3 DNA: TGTGCCAGCAGATCGGGACAGGAGCTTAACTATGGCTACACCTTC
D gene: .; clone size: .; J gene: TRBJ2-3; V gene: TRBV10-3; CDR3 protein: CAITVGGGNIDTQYF; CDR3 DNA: TGTGCCATCACTGTGGGTGGTGGAAACATCGATACGCAGTATTTT
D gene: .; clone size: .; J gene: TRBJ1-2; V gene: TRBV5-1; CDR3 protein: CASSLDLRPDGYTF; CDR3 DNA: TGCGCCAGCAGCTTGGATCTGCGGCCGGATGGCTACACCTTC
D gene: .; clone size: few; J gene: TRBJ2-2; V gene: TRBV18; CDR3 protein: CASSPPAGNTGELFF; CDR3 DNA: TGTGCCAGCTCACCACCGGCGGGGAACACCGGGGAGCTGTTTTTT
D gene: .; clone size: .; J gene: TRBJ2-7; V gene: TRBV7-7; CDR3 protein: CARGTGREQYF; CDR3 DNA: TGTGCTAGAGGGACCGGACGCGAGCAGTACTTC
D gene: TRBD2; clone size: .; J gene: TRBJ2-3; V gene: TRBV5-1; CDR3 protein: CASSRGLAGFPDTQYF; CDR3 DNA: TGCGCCAGCAGCAGGGGACTAGCGGGATTTCCGGATACGCAGTATTTT
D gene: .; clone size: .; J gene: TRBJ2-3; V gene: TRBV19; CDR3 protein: CASSIESGRTGSSDTQYF; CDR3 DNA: TGTGCCAGTAGTATAGAGTCCGGGAGGACAGGGTCCTCGGATACGCAGTATTTT
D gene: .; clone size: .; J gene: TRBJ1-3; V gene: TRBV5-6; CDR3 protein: CASSLYRWSSGNTIYF; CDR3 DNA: TGTGCCAGCAGCTTGTATCGGTGGAGCTCTGGAAACACCATATATTTT
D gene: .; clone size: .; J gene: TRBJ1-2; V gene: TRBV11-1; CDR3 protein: CASSRGDYGYTF; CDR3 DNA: TGTGCCAGCAGCCGCGGGGACTATGGCTACACCTTC
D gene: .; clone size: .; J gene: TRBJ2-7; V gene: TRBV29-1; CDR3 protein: CSVEFDRGGNEQYF; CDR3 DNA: TGCAGCGTTGAGTTCGACAGGGGAGGGAACGAGCAGTACTTC
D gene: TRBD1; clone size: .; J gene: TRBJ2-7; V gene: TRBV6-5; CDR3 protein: CASRRQGRYEQYF; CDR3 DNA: TGTGCCAGCAGGAGACAGGGCCGCTACGAGCAGTACTTC
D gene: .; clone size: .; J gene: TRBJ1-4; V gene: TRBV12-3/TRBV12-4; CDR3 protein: CASSFYEKLFF; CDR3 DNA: TGTGCCAGCAGTTTTTATGAAAAACTGTTTTTT
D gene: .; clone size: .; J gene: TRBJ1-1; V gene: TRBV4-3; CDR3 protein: CASSQDHTDGEAFF; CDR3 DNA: TGCGCCAGCAGCCAAGATCATACAGACGGAGAAGCTTTCTTT
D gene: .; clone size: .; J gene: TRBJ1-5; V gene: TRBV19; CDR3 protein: CASSIGVSNQPQHF; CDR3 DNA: TGTGCCAGTAGTATAGGGGTGAGCAATCAGCCCCAGCATTTT
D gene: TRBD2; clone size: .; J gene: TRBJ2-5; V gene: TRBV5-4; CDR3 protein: CASSYPGRADPETQYF; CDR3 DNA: TGTGCCAGCAGTTACCCTGGGAGGGCGGACCCAGAGACCCAGTACTTC
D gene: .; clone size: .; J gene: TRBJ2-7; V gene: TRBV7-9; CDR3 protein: CASSLRQEGIYEQYF; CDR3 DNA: TGTGCCAGCAGCTTAAGACAGGAGGGGATATACGAGCAGTACTTC
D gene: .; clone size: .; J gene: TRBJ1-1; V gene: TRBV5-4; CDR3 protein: CASSSVDGAEAFF; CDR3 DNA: TGTGCCAGCAGCTCAGTAGACGGGGCTGAAGCTTTCTTT
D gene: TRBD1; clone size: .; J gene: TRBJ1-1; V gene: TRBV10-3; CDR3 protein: CATGDREEAFF; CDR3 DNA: TGTGCCACGGGGGACAGAGAAGAAGCTTTCTTT
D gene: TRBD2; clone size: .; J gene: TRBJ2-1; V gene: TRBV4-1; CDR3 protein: CASSQGLAAALGNEQFF; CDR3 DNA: TGCGCCAGCAGCCAGGGACTAGCGGCCGCTTTGGGCAATGAGCAGTTCTTC
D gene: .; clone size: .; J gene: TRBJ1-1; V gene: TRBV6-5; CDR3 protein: CASSSPRQGTEAFF; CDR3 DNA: TGTGCCAGCAGTTCCCCCAGGCAGGGCACTGAAGCTTTCTTT
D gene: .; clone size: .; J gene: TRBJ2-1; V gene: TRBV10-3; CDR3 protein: CAIAGTGYNEQFF; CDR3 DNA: TGTGCCATCGCCGGTACAGGATACAATGAGCAGTTCTTC
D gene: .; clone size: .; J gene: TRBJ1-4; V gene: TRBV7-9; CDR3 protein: CASSADRGPGKLFF; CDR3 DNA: TGTGCCAGCAGCGCAGACCGGGGACCGGGAAAACTGTTTTTT
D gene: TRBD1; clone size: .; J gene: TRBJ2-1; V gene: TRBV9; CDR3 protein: CASSPWQGASYNEQFF; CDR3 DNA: TGTGCCAGCAGCCCATGGCAGGGGGCCTCCTACAATGAGCAGTTCTTC
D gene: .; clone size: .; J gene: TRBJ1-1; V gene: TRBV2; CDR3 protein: CASPRGNTEAFF; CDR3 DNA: TGTGCCAGCCCTAGGGGGAACACTGAAGCTTTCTTT
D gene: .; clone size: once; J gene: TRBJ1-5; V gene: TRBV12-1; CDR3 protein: CASRLEGLNQPQHF; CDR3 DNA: TGTGCCAGCAGACTCGAAGGGCTTAATCAGCCCCAGCATTTT
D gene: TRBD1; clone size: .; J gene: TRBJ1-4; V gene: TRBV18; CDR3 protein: CASSSGDSSTNEKLFF; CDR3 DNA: TGTGCCAGCTCAAGTGGGGACAGTTCAACTAATGAAAAACTGTTTTTT
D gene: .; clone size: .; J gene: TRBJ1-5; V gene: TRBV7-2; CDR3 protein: CASSLARGQPNQPQHF; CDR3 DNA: TGTGCCAGCAGCTTAGCCCGGGGGCAGCCCAATCAGCCCCAGCATTTT
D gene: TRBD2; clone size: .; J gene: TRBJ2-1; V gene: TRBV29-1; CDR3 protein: CSVEGTSGSIPAQFF; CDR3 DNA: TGCAGCGTTGAAGGAACTAGCGGGAGTATTCCGGCGCAGTTCTTC
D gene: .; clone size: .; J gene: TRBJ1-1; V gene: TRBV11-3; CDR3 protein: CASSSPPGASTEAFF; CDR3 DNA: TGTGCCAGCAGCTCCCCCCCAGGCGCAAGTACTGAAGCTTTCTTT
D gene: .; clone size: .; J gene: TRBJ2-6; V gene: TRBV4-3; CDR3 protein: CASSQDIGQPSGANVLTF; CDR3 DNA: TGCGCCAGCAGCCAAGATATAGGACAGCCTTCTGGGGCCAACGTCCTGACTTTC
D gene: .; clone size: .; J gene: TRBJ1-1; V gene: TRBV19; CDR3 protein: CASSKGPDRYTEAFF; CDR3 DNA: TGTGCCAGTAGTAAGGGCCCAGATAGGTACACTGAAGCTTTCTTT
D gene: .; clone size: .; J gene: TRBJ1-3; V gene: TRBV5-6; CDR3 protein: CASTARLSLSGNTIYF; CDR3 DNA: TGTGCCAGCACGGCGAGGTTAAGCCTCTCTGGAAACACCATATATTTT
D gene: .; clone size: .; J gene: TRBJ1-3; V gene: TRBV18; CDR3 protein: CASSPLEGGSGNTIYF; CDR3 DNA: TGTGCCAGCTCACCACTTGAGGGAGGCTCTGGAAACACCATATATTTT
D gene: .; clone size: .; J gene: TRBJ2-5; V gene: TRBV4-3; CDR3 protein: CASSQGSSGETQYF; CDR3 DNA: TGCGCCAGCAGCCAAGGGTCATCGGGGGAGACCCAGTACTTC
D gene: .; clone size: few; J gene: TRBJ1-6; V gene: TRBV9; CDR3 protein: CASSLSGSPLHF; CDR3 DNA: TGTGCCAGCAGCTTATCAGGATCACCCCTCCACTTT
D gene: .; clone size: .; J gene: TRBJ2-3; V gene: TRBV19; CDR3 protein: CATSRRGPSTDTQYF; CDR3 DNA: TGTGCCACCTCCAGGAGGGGCCCTAGCACAGATACGCAGTATTTT